The 21 T cell receptor beta chains in this list originate from one sample, sequenced in a study of CD8+ T cells in alopecia areata. After isolation, RNA underwent reverse transcription to generate cDNA as the sequencing template. Clones were read by immunoSEQ multiplex PCR, and TCRdb kept only the in-frame ones, dropping some. The repertoire includes around 110,000 clones, roughly three fifths of them detected once, and 12% sits in the top ten. Stated treatment: oral pan-JAK inhibitor, 5-10 mg twice daily. The specimen was CD8+ T cells sorted from blood, collected at week 24, from a patient treated with tofacitinib. The source of these receptors is a human donor with alopecia areata.

The rearrangement uses TRBV5-4 and TRBJ2-7; 8 positions agree with TRBD1. The V segment lost 4 bases and the J segment 5 bases; nucleotides outside the gene matches: 8. The CDR3 is made up of 14 amino acids. Germline-derived CDR1 and CDR2 are SGHNT and YYREEE (reference sequence). CDR3 coding DNA: TGTGCCAGCAGCCCCCGACAGGGGACCCACGAGCAGTACTTC. Protein product: CASSPRQGTHEQYF.

This chain uses TRBV5-4 with TRBJ1-5, with D hard to call. The CDR3 has 13 amino acids. V dropped 3 bases and J dropped 2 bases, with 6 bases sitting between them. CDR1 and CDR2 from the germline V gene are SGHNT and YYREEE (reference sequence). CDR3 nucleotides: TGTGCCAGCAGCTATCAGGGCAATCAGCCCCAGCATTTT. Amino acids: CASSYQGNQPQHF. The whole variable domain, remainder taken from reference TRBV5-4 and TRBJ1-5, is ETGVTQSPTHLIKTRGQQVTLRCSSQSGHNTVSWYQQALGQGPQFIFQYYREEENGRGNFPPRFSGLQFPNYSSELNVNALELDDSALYLCASSYQGNQPQHFGDGTRLSIL.

The V and J genes are TRBV13 and TRBJ1-2; a weak D match, TRBD1 (6 bases). CDR3 size: 15 residues. Germline V gene sequence: CDR1 PRHDT, CDR2 FYEKMQ (reference sequence). Trimming shortened V by 1 base and J by 4 bases, and 13 bases separated the two germline ends. The CDR3 DNA reads TGTGCCAGCAGCTTAGCCCCGACAGGTTCCTATGGCTACACCTTC. Amino acid sequence: CASSLAPTGSYGYTF.

This clone turned up a few times. The V call is TRBV4-1, the J call TRBJ2-1, with 11 bases matching TRBD2. The V segment lost 4 bases and the J segment 4 bases; nucleotides outside the gene matches: 9. CDR1 and CDR2 (germline): MGHRA, YSYEKL. CDR3 size: 17 residues. The DNA of the CDR3 is TGCGCCAGCAGCCTCGGGACTAGCGGTGAAGGATACAATGAGCAGTTCTTC. Residues: CASSLGTSGEGYNEQFF.

The chain uses TRBV12-5 and TRBJ2-7; 9 bases are shared with TRBD1. Trimming removed 7 bases from V and 4 bases from J; junction bases left unmatched: 5. The germline gives CDR1 LGHNT, CDR2 FRNRAP. The CDR3 runs to 13 residues. The CDR3 protein is CASAWGTGYEQYF. The CDR3 DNA sequence: TGTGCTAGTGCCTGGGGGACAGGGTACGAGCAGTACTTC.

Only a few counts were recorded for this clone. V gene TRBV4-3 combines with J gene TRBJ2-3; 12 bases agree with TRBD2. Trimming at V came to 6 bases and at J to 4 bases, leaving 5 bases not matched to a gene. There are 15 residues in the CDR3. Germline assignment: CDR1 LGHNA and CDR2 YSLEER. The CDR3 DNA sequence: TGCGCCAGCAGTCCTAGCGGGGGGGCCGCAGATACGCAGTATTTT. Protein sequence: CASSPSGGAADTQYF.

The chain combines TRBV30 with TRBJ1-2; no clear D gene. Trimming took 6 bases from V and 3 from J, leaving 11 bases between them. The V gene's germline CDR1 is GTSNPN and CDR2 SVGIG (reference sequence). This CDR3 region has 12 residues. The CDR3 region is CACKWVHYGYTF. The DNA for the CDR3 is TGTGCCTGCAAGTGGGTTCACTATGGCTACACCTTC.

The chain combines TRBV25-1 with TRBJ1-2, with D unresolved. From germline, CDR1 is MGHDK and CDR2 SYGVNS. The CDR3 spans 11 residues. The germline V and J ends were trimmed by 4 bases and 8 bases, with 8 bases remaining between them. CDR3 residues: CASSGRVGYTF. The DNA for the CDR3 is TGTGCCAGCAGTGGCCGGGTGGGCTACACCTTC.

The chain joins TRBV7-9 to TRBJ1-1, with D hard to call. V was trimmed by 7 bases and J by 5 bases, leaving 17 bases between them. Germline-derived CDR1 and CDR2 are SEHNR and FQNEAQ (reference sequence). The CDR3 totals 14 residues. The CDR3 sequence is CASTPGVRETEAFF. The CDR3 DNA reads as TGTGCCAGCACCCCAGGTGTTCGTGAGACTGAAGCTTTCTTT.

This clone was seen only a few times. The CDR3, as DNA: TGTGCCAGTAGTATCGGAACGACAGCGAACACTGAAGCTTTCTTT. The encoded protein is CASSIGTTANTEAFF. The genes are TRBV19 and TRBJ1-1; a weak D match, TRBD1 (5 bases). CDR1 LNHDA and CDR2 SQIVND come from the germline V gene (reference sequence). The CDR3 is 15 residues long. The germline V and J ends were trimmed by 3 bases and 1 base, with 12 bases remaining between them.

V usage is TRBV6-5 and J usage is TRBJ2-1; tentative D call: TRBD2 (5 bases). Trimming took off 0 bases at V and 10 bases at J, with 10 bases between the two ends. CDR1 is MNHEY, CDR2 SVGAGI, per germline. The CDR3 is 13 residues long. The CDR3 nucleotides are TGTGCCAGCAGTTACTCGAGGGCCCGGGAGCAGTTCTTC. Its translation: CASSYSRAREQFF.

This rearrangement joins TRBV7-9 to TRBJ1-4; D unclear. Trimming stripped 5 bases from V and 10 bases from J, with 8 bases between. In germline, CDR1 is SEHNR, CDR2 FQNEAQ (reference sequence). This CDR3 has 11 amino acids. DNA for the CDR3: TGTGCCAGCAGCCCCGGAGGAAAACTGTTTTTT. It yields the protein CASSPGGKLFF. Complete variable domain (other parts from reference TRBV7-9 and TRBJ1-4): DTGVSQNPRHKITKRGQNVTFRCDPISEHNRLYWYRQTLGQGPEFLTYFQNEAQLEKSRLLSDRFSAERPKGSFSTLEIQRTEQGDSAMYLCASSPGGKLFFGSGTQLSVL.

CDR3 loop: CASSEKGGSNEQFF. The DNA for the CDR3 is TGTGCCAGCAGTGAAAAAGGGGGGAGCAATGAGCAGTTCTTC. V is TRBV2 and J is TRBJ2-1, with D possibly called TRBD1 or TRBD2 (6 bases each). V lost 2 bases and J 6 bases, leaving 11 bases between the germline ends. Germline CDR1 SNHLY, CDR2 FYNNEI. The CDR3 totals 14 residues.

The chain links TRBV19 to TRBJ1-5; 9 bases are shared with TRBD1. In germline, CDR1 is LNHDA, CDR2 SQIVND (reference sequence). With V trimmed by 6 bases and J by 8 bases, 8 bases remained unmatched. The CDR3 is 14 amino acids. CDR3 amino acids: CASSPGTGIEPQHF. The DNA for the CDR3 is TGTGCCAGTAGCCCCGGGACAGGGATTGAGCCCCAGCATTTT. Full variable domain (remainder filled in from reference TRBV19 and TRBJ1-5): DGGITQSPKYLFRKEGQNVTLSCEQNLNHDAMYWYRQDPGQGLRLIYYSQIVNDFQKGDIAEGYSVSREKKESFPLTVTSAQKNPTAFYLCASSPGTGIEPQHFGDGTRLSIL.

The chain employs TRBV4-3 and TRBJ2-5; D possibly corresponds to TRBD2 (5 bases). Trimming took 1 base from V and 1 from J, leaving 10 bases between them. Per germline, CDR1 LGHNA and CDR2 YSLEER. CDR3 size: 15 residues. The CDR3 DNA reads as TGCGCCAGCAGCCAAGGGTATGGACTCCAAGAGACCCAGTACTTC. It encodes CASSQGYGLQETQYF.

As regards this clone: The identical CDR3 is also encoded by other nucleotide sequences in the sample. The rearrangement links TRBV29-1 to TRBJ2-3; D is unclear. The CDR3 is 10 residues long. With 4 bases removed from V and 6 bases from J, the gap between germline ends came to 5 bases. CDR1 is SQVTM, CDR2 ANQGSEA, per germline. Here the CDR3 reads CSVVGDTQYF. For the CDR3, the DNA is TGCAGCGTTGTTGGTGATACGCAGTATTTT.

This rearrangement joins TRBV6-5 to TRBJ1-5; D remains unclear. Germline CDR1 is MNHEY and CDR2 is SVGAGI. The CDR3 consists of 14 residues. The chain's CDR3 is CVSEGDSSNQPQHF. CDR3 DNA: TGTGTGTCGGAGGGCGACTCTAGCAATCAGCCCCAGCATTTT.

The chain has TRBV6-1 and TRBJ1-5, with TRBD1 identical over 7 bases. With V trimmed by 0 bases and J by 6 bases, 5 bases remained unmatched. This CDR3 region has 15 residues. CDR1 MNHNS and CDR2 SASEGT come from the germline V gene. The CDR3 here is CASSEATGDPQPQHF. The CDR3, as DNA: TGTGCCAGCAGTGAAGCCACAGGGGATCCTCAGCCCCAGCATTTT.

In its sample, this clone was seen once. The chain links TRBV27 to TRBJ2-3; 7 nucleotides align to TRBD1. From germline, CDR1 is MNHEY and CDR2 SMNVEV (reference sequence). This CDR3 has 15 amino acids. V was pared by 7 bases and J by 3 bases, with 10 bases of the junction left unmatched. CDR3 loop: CASNVPGGLTDTQYF. In nucleotides, the CDR3 is TGTGCCAGCAACGTGCCAGGGGGTCTTACAGATACGCAGTATTTT.

This chain links TRBV6-5 with TRBJ1-2; 9 nucleotides agree with TRBD1. V lost 6 bases and J lost 8; bases outside the gene matches: 10. The CDR3 length is 14 residues. Germline V CDR1 and CDR2: MNHEY, SVGAGI. CDR3 nucleotide sequence: TGTGCCAGCAGCGTACAGACAGGGGGGGGCGGCTACACCTTC. Its protein is CASSVQTGGGGYTF.

In this sample, this clone turned up a few times. As DNA, the CDR3 is TGTGCCAGCTCACCATTACTGACAGCAGCCAAAAACATTCAGTACTTC. Residues: CASSPLLTAAKNIQYF. The chain employs TRBV18 and TRBJ2-4; tentative D call: TRBD1 (5 bases). Germline CDR1 is KGHSH and CDR2 is LQKENI. The CDR3 contains 16 residues. Trimming cost V 2 bases and J 0 bases, with 11 bases left between them.